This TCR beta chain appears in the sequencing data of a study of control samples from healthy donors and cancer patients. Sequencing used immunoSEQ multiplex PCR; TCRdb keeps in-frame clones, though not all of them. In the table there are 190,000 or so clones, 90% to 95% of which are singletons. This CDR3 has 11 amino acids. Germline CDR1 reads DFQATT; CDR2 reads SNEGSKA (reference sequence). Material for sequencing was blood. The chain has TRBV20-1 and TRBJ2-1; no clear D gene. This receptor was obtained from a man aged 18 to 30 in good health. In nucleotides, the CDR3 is TGCAGCGTTTCAGCCTACAATGAGCAGTTCTTC. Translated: CSVSAYNEQFF.